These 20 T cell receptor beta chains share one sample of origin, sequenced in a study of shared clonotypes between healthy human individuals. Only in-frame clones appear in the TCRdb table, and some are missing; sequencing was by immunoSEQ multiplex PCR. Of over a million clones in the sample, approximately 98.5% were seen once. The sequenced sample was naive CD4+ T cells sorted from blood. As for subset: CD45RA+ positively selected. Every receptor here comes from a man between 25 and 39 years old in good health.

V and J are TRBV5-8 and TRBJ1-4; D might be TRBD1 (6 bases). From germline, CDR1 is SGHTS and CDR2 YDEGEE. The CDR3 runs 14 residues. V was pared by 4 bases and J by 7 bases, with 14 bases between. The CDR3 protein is CASSPTGLREKLFF. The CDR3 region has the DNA TGTGCCAGCAGCCCGACAGGTCTACGTGAAAAACTGTTTTTT.

The CDR3 coding sequence is TGTGCCAGTAGTATTAATGCAGAGACCCAGTACTTC. Residues: CASSINAETQYF. The J gene is TRBJ2-5, the V gene TRBV19; D is unresolved. This CDR3 comprises 12 residues. V was clipped by 3 bases and J by 4 bases, with 6 bases between them. Germline assignment: CDR1 LNHDA and CDR2 SQIVND (reference sequence).

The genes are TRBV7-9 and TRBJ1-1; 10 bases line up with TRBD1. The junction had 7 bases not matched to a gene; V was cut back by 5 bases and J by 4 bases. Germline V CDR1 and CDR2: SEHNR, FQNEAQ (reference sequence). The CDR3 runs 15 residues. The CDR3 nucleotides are TGTGCCAGCAGCGCAAAGGACAGGGGGGGCACTGAAGCTTTCTTT. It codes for CASSAKDRGGTEAFF. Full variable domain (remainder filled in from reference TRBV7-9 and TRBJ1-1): DTGVSQNPRHKITKRGQNVTFRCDPISEHNRLYWYRQTLGQGPEFLTYFQNEAQLEKSRLLSDRFSAERPKGSFSTLEIQRTEQGDSAMYLCASSAKDRGGTEAFFGQGTRLTVV.

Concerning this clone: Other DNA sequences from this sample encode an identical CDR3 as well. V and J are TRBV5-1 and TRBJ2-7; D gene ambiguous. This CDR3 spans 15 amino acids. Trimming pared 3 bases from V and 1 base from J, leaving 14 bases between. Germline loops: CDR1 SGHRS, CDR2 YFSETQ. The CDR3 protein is CASSSGLAVSYEQYF. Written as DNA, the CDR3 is TGCGCCAGCAGCTCCGGCCTGGCAGTTTCCTACGAGCAGTACTTC.

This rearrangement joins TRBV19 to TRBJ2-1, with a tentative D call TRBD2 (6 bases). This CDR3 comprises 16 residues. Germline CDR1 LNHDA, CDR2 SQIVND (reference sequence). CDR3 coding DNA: TGTGCGACAGTCAAGCGGGCGGACCCTTCCTACAATGAGCAGTTCTTC. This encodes CATVKRADPSYNEQFF.

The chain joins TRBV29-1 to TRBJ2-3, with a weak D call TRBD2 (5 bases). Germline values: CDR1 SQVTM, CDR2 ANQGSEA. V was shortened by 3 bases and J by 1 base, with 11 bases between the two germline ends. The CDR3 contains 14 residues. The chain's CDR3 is CSVDRLLRTDTQYF. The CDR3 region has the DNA TGCAGCGTTGACCGACTACTTCGCACAGATACGCAGTATTTT.

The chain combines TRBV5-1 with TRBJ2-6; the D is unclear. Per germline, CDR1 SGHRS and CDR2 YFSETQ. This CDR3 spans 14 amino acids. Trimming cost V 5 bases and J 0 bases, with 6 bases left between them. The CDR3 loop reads CASRPNSGANVLTF. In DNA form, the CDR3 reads TGCGCCAGCAGGCCGAACTCTGGGGCCAACGTCCTGACTTTC.

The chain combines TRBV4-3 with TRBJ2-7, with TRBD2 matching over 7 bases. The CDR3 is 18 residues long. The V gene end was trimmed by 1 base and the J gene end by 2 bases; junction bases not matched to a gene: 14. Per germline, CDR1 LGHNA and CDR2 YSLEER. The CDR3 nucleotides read TGCGCCAGCAGCCAAGGGCCGGGTTTCCAGCGGGACCCCTACGAGCAGTACTTC. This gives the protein CASSQGPGFQRDPYEQYF.

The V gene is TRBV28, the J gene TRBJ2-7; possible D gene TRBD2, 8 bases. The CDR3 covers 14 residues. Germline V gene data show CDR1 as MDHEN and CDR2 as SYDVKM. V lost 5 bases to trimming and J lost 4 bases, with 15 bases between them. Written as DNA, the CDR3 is TGTGCCAGCAGTCGGGGGGGACAGCGATACGAGCAGTACTTC. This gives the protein CASSRGGQRYEQYF.

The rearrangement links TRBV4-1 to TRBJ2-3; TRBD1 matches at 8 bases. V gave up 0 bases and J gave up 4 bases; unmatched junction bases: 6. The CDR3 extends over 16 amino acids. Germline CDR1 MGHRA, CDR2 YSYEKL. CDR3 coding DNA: TGCGCCAGCAGCCAAGATAGAGGACAGGGCTCAGATACGCAGTATTTT. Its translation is CASSQDRGQGSDTQYF.

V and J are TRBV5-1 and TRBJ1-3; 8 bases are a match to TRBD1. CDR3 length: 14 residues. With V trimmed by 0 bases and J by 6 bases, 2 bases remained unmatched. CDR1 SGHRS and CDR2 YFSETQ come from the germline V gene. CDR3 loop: CASSLGTGTNTIYF. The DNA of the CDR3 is TGCGCCAGCAGCTTGGGGACAGGGACAAACACCATATATTTT.

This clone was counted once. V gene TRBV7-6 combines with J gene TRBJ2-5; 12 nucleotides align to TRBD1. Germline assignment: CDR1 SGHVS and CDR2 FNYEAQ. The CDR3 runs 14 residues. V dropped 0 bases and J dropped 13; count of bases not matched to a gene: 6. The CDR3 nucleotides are TGTGCCAGCAGCTTAGCGGGACAGGGGGCGGTAGGGTACTTC. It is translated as CASSLAGQGAVGYF.

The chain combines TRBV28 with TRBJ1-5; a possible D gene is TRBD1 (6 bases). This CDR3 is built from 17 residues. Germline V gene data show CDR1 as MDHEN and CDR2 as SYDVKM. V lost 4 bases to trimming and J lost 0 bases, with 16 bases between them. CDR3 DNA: TGTGCCAGCAGTTCCCCTCGACAGGCCTATAGCAATCAGCCCCAGCATTTT. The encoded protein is CASSSPRQAYSNQPQHF.

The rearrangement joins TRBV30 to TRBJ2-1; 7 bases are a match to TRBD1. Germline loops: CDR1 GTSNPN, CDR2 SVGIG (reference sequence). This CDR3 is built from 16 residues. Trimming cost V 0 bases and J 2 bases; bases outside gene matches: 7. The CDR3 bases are TGTGCCTGGAGTGTGGTATACGGGACAGCCTACAATGAGCAGTTCTTC. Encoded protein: CAWSVVYGTAYNEQFF.

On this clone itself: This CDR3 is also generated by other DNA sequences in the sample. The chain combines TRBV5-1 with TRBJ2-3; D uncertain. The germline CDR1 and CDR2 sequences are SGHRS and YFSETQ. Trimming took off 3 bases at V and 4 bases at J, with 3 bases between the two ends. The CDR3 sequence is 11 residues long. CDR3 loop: CASSSSDTQYF. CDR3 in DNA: TGCGCCAGCAGCTCTTCAGATACGCAGTATTTT.

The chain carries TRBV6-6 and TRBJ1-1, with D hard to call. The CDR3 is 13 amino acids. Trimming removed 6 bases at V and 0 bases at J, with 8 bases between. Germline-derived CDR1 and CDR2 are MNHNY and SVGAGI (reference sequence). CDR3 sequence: CASSQRVNTEAFF. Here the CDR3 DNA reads TGTGCCAGCAGCCAGAGGGTGAACACTGAAGCTTTCTTT.

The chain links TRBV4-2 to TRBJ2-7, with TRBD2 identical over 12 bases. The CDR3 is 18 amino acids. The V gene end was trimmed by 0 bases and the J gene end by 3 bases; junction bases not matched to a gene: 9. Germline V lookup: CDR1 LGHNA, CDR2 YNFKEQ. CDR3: CASSQDPPGLAGNYEQYF. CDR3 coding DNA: TGTGCCAGCAGCCAAGACCCCCCCGGACTAGCGGGGAACTACGAGCAGTACTTC.

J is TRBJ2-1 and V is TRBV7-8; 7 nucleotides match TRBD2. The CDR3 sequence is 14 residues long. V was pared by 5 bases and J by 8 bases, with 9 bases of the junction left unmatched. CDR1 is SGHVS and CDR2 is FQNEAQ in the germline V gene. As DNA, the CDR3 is TGTGCCAGCAGCCTCAGGACTAGGCTCGATGAGCAGTTCTTC. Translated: CASSLRTRLDEQFF.

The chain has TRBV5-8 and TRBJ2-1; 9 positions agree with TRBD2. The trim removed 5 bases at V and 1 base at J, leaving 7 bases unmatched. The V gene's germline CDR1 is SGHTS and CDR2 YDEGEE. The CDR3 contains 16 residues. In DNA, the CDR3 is TGTGCCAGCAGACACGGACTAGCGAGGTCCTACAATGAGCAGTTCTTC. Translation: CASRHGLARSYNEQFF.

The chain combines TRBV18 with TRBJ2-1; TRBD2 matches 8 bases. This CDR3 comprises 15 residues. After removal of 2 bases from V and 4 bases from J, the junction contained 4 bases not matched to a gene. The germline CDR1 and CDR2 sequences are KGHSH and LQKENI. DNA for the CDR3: TGTGCCAGCTCACCAGAGCTAGCGGGTTACAATGAGCAGTTCTTC. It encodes CASSPELAGYNEQFF.